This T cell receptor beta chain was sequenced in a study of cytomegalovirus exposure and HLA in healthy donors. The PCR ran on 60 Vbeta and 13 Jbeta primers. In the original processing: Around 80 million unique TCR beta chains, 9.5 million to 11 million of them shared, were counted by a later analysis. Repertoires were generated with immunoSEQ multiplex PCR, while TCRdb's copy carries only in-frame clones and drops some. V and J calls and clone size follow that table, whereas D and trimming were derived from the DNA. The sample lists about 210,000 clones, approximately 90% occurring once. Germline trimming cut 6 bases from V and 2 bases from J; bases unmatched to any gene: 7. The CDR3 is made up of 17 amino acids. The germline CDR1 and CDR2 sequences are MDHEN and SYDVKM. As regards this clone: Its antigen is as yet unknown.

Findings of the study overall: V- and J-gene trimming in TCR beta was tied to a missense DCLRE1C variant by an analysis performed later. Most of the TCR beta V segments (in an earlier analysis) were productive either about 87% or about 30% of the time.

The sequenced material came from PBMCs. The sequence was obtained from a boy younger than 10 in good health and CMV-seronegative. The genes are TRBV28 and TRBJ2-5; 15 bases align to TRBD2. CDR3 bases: TGTGCCAGCAGCCGATACGGGACTAGCGGGGGGCAAGAGACCCAGTACTTC. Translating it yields CASSRYGTSGGQETQYF.